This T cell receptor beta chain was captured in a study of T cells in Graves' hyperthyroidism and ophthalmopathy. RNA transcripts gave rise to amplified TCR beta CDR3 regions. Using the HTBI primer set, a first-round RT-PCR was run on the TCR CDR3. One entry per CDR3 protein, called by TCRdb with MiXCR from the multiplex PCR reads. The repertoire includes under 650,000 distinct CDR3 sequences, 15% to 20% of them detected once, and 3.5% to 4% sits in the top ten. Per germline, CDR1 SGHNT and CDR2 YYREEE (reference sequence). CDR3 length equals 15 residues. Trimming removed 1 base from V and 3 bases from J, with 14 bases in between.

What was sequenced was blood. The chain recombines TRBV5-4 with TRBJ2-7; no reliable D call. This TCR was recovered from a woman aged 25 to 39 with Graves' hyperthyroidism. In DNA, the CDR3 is TGTGCCAGCAGCTTGACGTTAAGGGAAAACTACGAGCAGTACTTC. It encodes CASSLTLRENYEQYF.